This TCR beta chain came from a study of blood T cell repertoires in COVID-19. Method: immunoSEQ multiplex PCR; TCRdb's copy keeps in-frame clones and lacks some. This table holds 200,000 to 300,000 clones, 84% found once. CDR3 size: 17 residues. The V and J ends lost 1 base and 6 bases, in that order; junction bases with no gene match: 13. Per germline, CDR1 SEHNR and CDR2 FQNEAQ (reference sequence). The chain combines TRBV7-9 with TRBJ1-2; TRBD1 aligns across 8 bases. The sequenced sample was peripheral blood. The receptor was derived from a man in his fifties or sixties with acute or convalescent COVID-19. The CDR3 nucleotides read TGTGCCAGCAGCTTAGGGGGGACAGGATCGATACTTAATGGCTACACCTTC. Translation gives CASSLGGTGSILNGYTF.